This T cell receptor (beta chain) is from a study of T cell responses to AZD1222 COVID-19 vaccine. Study-wide results and caveats: Most donors were white British, females outnumbered males, and clonal diversity was possibly underestimated.

Concerning this clone itself: Its antigen is unidentified.

Sequencing used immunoSEQ multiplex PCR; TCRdb keeps in-frame clones, though not all of them. In the table there are roughly 100,000 clones, 85% to 90% of which are singletons. This TCR derives from an adult who received the AZD1222 COVID-19 vaccine. Material: peripheral blood, obtained 28 days after the second AZD1222 dose.

This CDR3 is CASSLTSGFGYTGELFF. The CDR3 DNA follows: TGCGCCAGCAGCTTGACTAGCGGGTTTGGCTACACCGGGGAGCTGTTTTTT. The chain links TRBV5-1 to TRBJ2-2; 9 bases align to TRBD2. CDR3 size: 17 residues. In germline, CDR1 is SGHRS, CDR2 YFSETQ. V lost 1 base to trimming and J lost 3 bases; unmatched junction nucleotides: 7. The variable domain in full, with the rest retrieved from reference TRBV5-1 and TRBJ2-2, is KAGVTQTPRYLIKTRGQQVTLSCSPISGHRSVSWYQQTPGQGLQFLFEYFSETQRNKGNFPGRFSGRQFSNSRSEMNVSTLELGDSALYLCASSLTSGFGYTGELFFGEGSRLTVL.